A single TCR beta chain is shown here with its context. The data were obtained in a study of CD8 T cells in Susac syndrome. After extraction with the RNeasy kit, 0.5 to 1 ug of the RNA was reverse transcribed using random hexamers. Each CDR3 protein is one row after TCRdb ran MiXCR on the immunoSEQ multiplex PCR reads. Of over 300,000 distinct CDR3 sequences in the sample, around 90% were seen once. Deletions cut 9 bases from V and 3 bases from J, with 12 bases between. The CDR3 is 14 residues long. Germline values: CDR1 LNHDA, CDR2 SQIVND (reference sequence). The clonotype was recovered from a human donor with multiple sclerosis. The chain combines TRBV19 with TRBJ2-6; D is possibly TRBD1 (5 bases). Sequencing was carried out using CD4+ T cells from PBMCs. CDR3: CASSGSGGANVLTF. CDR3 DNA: TGTGCCAGCTCAGGGTCAGGTGGGGCCAACGTCCTGACTTTC.